The TCR beta chain described here comes from a study of blood T cell repertoires in COVID-19. Overall study: COVID-19 samples, acute and convalescent, were from the United States, Italy and Spain. The cDNA or gDNA used as material had been derived from T cells, B-cell-depleted T cells, or PBMCs.

In the original analysis: Cell counts per sample came from amplifying reference gene primers. Only in-frame clones appear in the TCRdb table, and some are missing; sequencing was by immunoSEQ multiplex PCR. Clone size and the V and J calls come from that table; the DNA yielded D and trimming. The sample consists of 95,000 to 150,000 clones, about 90% of them appearing once. The V end lost 0 bases, the J end lost 4 bases, and 12 bases lay between the germline ends. From germline, CDR1 is WNHNN and CDR2 SYGVQD (reference sequence). The CDR3 length is 15 residues. The specimen was peripheral blood. V is TRBV10-1 and J is TRBJ1-1; possibly TRBD1 for D (6 bases). The receptor was isolated from a woman aged 50 to 60 with active or convalescent COVID-19. CDR3 amino acids: CASSESSRGATEAFF. CDR3 DNA sequence: TGCGCCAGCAGTGAGTCGAGCAGGGGAGCCACTGAAGCTTTCTTT.